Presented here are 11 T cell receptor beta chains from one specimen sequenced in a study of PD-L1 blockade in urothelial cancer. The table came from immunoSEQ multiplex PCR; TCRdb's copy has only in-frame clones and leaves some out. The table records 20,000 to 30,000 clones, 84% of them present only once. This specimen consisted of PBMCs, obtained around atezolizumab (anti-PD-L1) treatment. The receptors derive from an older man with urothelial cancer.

The CDR3 nucleotides are TGTGCCAGTAGTATGACGGGAGGGCCTAAGACCCAGTACTTC. Translation: CASSMTGGPKTQYF. The gene calls are TRBV19 and TRBJ2-5, with TRBD2 identical over 8 bases. J was trimmed by 6 bases and V by 3 bases; bases with no gene match: 6. The CDR3 loop spans 14 amino acids. Per the germline V gene, CDR1 is LNHDA and CDR2 is SQIVND (reference sequence).

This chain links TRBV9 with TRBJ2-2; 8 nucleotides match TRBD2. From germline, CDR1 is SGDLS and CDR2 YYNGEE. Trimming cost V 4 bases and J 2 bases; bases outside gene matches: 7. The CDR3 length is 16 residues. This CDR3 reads CASSLRLAGNTGELFF. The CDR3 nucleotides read TGTGCCAGCAGCCTCCGTCTAGCGGGTAACACCGGGGAGCTGTTTTTT.

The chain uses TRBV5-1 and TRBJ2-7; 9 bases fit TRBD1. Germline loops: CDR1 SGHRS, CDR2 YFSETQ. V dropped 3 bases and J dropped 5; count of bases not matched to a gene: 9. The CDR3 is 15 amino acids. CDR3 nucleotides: TGCGCCAGCAGCTCCGGGACAGGGAGCGTCGACGAGCAGTACTTC. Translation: CASSSGTGSVDEQYF.

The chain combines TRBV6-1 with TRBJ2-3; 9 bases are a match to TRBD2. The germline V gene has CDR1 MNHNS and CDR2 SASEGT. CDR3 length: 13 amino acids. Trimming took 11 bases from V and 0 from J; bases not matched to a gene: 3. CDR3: CAASGISTDTQYF. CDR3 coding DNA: TGTGCCGCTAGCGGGATAAGCACAGATACGCAGTATTTT.

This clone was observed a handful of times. The CDR3 reads CSDIQGAENTEAFF. CDR3 in DNA: TGCAGTGACATCCAGGGGGCCGAGAACACTGAAGCTTTCTTT. The V and J genes are TRBV29-1 and TRBJ1-1; 8 bases agree with TRBD1. The CDR3 totals 14 residues. Germline CDR1 and CDR2: SQVTM and ANQGSEA.

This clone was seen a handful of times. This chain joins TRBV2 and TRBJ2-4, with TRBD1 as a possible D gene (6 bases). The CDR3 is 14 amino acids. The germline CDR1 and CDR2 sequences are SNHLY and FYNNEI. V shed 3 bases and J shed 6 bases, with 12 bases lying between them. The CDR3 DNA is TGTGCCAGCAGTGATTGGCAGGGGCCAAACATTCAGTACTTC. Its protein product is CASSDWQGPNIQYF.

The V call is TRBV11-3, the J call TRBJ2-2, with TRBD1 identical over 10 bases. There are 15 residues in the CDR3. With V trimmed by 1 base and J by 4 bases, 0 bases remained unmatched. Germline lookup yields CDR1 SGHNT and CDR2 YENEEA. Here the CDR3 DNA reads TGTGCCAGCAGCTTAGGGACAGGGGGCACCGGGGAGCTGTTTTTT. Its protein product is CASSLGTGGTGELFF.

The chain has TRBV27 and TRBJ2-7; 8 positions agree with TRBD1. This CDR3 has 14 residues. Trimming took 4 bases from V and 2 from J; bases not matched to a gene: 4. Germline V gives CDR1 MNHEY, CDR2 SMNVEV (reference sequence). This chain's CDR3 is CASSYSDRAYEQYF. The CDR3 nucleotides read TGTGCCAGCAGTTACTCGGACAGGGCCTACGAGCAGTACTTC.

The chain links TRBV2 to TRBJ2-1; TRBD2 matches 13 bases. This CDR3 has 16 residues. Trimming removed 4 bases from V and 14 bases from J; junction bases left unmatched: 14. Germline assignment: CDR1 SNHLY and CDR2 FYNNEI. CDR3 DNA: TGTGCCAGCAGTGGCGAAAGGACTAGCGGGAGTACCCTAAAGTTCTTC. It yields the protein CASSGERTSGSTLKFF.

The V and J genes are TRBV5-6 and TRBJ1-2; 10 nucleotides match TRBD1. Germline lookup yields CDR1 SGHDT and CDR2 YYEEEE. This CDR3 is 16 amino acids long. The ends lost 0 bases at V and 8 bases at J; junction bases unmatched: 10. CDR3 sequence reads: CASSLGVRDRGRGYTF. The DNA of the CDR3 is TGTGCCAGCAGCTTGGGGGTACGGGACAGGGGTCGCGGCTACACCTTC.

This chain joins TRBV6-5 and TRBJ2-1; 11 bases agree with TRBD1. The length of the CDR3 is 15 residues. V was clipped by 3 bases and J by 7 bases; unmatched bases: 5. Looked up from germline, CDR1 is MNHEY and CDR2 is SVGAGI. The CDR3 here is CASSYSRDRGNEQFF. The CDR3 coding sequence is TGTGCCAGCAGTTATTCTCGGGACAGGGGGAATGAGCAGTTCTTC.